This TCR beta chain derives from a study of blood T cell repertoires in COVID-19. Study at large: T cells, B-cell-depleted T cells, or PBMCs provided the cDNA or gDNA that served as material.

In the original processing: How many nucleated cells were present was estimated from reference gene primer amplification. The assay was immunoSEQ multiplex PCR, and TCRdb's table has in-frame clones only and misses some. The DNA was the basis for D and trimming; V, J and clone size are from that table. The profile shows 130,000 to 150,000 clones, more than 80% of them singletons. V gave up 1 base and J gave up 1 base, with 8 bases separating them. CDR3 length: 15 residues. CDR1 and CDR2 (germline): LGHNA, YNFKEQ. The TCR comes from a human donor in a cohort sampled during active COVID-19. The J gene is TRBJ1-3, the V gene TRBV4-2; a possible D gene is TRBD1 (5 bases). The sample was peripheral blood. DNA for the CDR3: TGTGCCAGCAGCCAAGGGGGCTTTTCTGGAAACACCATATATTTT. This sequence encodes CASSQGGFSGNTIYF.